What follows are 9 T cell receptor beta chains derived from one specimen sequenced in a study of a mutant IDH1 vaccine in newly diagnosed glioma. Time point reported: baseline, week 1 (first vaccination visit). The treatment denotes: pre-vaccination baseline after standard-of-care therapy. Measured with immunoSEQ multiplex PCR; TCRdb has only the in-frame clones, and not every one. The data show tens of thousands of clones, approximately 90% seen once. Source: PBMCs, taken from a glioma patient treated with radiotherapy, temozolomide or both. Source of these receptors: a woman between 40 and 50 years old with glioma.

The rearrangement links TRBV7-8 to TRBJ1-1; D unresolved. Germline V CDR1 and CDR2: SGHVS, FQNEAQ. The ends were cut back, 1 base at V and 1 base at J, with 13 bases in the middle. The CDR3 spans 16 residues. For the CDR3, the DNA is TGTGCCAGCAGCTTAGTGGGCCTACCACCGAACACTGAAGCTTTCTTT. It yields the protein CASSLVGLPPNTEAFF. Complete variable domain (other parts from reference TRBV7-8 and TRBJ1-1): GAGVSQSPRYKVAKRGQDVALRCDPISGHVSLFWYQQALGQGPEFLTYFQNEAQLDKSGLPSDRFFAERPEGSVSTLKIQRTQQEDSAVYLCASSLVGLPPNTEAFFGQGTRLTVV.

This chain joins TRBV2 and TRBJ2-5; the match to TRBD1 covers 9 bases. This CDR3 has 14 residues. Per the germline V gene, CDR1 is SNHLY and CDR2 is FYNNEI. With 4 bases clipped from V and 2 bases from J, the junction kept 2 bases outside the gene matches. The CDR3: CASSVGTGQETQYF. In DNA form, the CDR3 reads TGTGCCAGCAGTGTCGGGACAGGGCAAGAGACCCAGTACTTC.

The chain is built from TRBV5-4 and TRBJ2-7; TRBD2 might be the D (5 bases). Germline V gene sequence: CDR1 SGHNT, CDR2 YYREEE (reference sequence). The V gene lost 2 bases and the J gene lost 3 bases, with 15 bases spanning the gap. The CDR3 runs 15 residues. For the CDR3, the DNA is TGTGCCAGCAGCTTCGGACCCGCCGAGGGCTACGAGCAGTACTTC. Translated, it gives CASSFGPAEGYEQYF.

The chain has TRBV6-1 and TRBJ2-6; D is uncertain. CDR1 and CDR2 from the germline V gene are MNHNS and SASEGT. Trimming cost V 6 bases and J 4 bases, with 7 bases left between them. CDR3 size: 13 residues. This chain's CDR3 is CASRHPGANVLTF. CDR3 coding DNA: TGTGCCAGCAGGCATCCCGGGGCCAACGTCCTGACTTTC.

This chain's CDR3 is CASSPPLAGGRHVGTDTQYF. DNA of the CDR3: TGCGCCAGCAGCCCTCCACTAGCGGGAGGGCGTCACGTCGGCACAGATACGCAGTATTTT. This chain links TRBV5-1 with TRBJ2-3; the match to TRBD2 covers 13 bases. Unmatched junction bases numbered 15, after V lost 4 bases and J lost 1 base. This CDR3 has 20 amino acids. Germline CDR1 reads SGHRS; CDR2 reads YFSETQ. Full variable domain (missing parts from reference TRBV5-1 and TRBJ2-3): KAGVTQTPRYLIKTRGQQVTLSCSPISGHRSVSWYQQTPGQGLQFLFEYFSETQRNKGNFPGRFSGRQFSNSRSEMNVSTLELGDSALYLCASSPPLAGGRHVGTDTQYFGPGTRLTVL.

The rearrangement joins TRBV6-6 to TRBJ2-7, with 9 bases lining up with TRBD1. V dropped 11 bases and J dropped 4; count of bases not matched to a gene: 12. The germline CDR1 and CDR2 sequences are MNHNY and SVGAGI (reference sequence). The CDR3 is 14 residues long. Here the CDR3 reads CAVQKEQGAYEQYF. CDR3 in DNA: TGTGCCGTTCAAAAAGAACAGGGGGCTTACGAGCAGTACTTC.

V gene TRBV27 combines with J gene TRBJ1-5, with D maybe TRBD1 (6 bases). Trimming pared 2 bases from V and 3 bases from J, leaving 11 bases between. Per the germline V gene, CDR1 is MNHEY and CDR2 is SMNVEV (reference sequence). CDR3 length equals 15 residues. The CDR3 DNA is TGTGCCAGCAGTTTAGTATCAGGGGCCAATCAGCCCCAGCATTTT. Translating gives CASSLVSGANQPQHF.

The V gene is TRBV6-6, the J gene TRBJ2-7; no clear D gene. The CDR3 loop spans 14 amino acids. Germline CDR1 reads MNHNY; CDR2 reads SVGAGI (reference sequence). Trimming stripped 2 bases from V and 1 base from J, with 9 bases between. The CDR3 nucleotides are TGTGCCAGCAGTTACCCCAGTGAATCCTACGAGCAGTACTTC. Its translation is CASSYPSESYEQYF.

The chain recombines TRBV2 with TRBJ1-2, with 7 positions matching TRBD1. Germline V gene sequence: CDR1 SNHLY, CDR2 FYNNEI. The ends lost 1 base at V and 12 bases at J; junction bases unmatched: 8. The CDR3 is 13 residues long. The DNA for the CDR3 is TGTGCCAGCAGTGAAGAGGGAGGGGACAGTCACACCTTC. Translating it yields CASSEEGGDSHTF. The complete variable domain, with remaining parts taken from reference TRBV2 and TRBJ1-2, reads EPEVTQTPSHQVTQMGQEVILRCVPISNHLYFYWYRQILGQKVEFLVSFYNNEISEKSEIFDDQFSVERPDGSNFTLKIRSTKLEDSAMYFCASSEEGGDSHTFGSGTRLTVV.